What follows are 29 T cell receptor beta chains derived from one specimen sequenced in a study of vaccination effects on CD4 cells after COVID-19. Profiled with immunoSEQ multiplex PCR; TCRdb holds only in-frame clones, not every one. In the table there are more than 60,000 clones, approximately 70% of which are singletons. These receptors are not linked to any known antigen. Cells that had been cultured for 9 to 10 days were the source of isolated CD4+ T cells. Sequencing was performed on CD4+ T cells from PBMCs cultured without peptide, taken before COVID-19 vaccination. The origin of the receptors is a human donor who had a prior SARS-CoV-2 infection.

V and J are TRBV7-2 and TRBJ2-5, with D unresolved. Germline assignment: CDR1 SGHTA and CDR2 FQGNSA. Trimming removed 4 bases at V and 0 bases at J, with 6 bases between. The CDR3 extends over 13 amino acids. The CDR3 region is CASSSLYQETQYF. The CDR3 nucleotides are TGTGCCAGCAGCTCCCTGTACCAAGAGACCCAGTACTTC.

This chain uses TRBV14 with TRBJ2-1; TRBD2 aligns across 7 bases. The CDR3 has 15 residues. CDR1 and CDR2 (germline): SGHDN, FVKESK. V shed 5 bases and J 0 bases; nucleotides not matched to a gene: 4. The CDR3 DNA reads TGTGCCAGCAGCATTGGCGGGAGCTCCTACAATGAGCAGTTCTTC. Its translation is CASSIGGSSYNEQFF.

The rearrangement uses TRBV18 and TRBJ1-4; tentative D call: TRBD1 (6 bases). Germline assignment: CDR1 KGHSH and CDR2 LQKENI. The V end lost 4 bases, the J end lost 6 bases, and 15 bases lay between the germline ends. This CDR3 comprises 15 residues. The CDR3 nucleotides read TGTGCCAGCTCACGGAACACAGGGAAGTATGAAAAACTGTTTTTT. As protein: CASSRNTGKYEKLFF. The entire variable domain, with the rest obtained from reference TRBV18 and TRBJ1-4, is as follows: NAGVMQNPRHLVRRRGQEARLRCSPMKGHSHVYWYRQLPEEGLKFMVYLQKENIIDESGMPKERFSAEFPKEGPSILRIQQVVRGDSAAYFCASSRNTGKYEKLFFGSGTQLSVL.

J is TRBJ2-7 and V is TRBV11-1; D not certain. The CDR3 has 15 amino acids. Looked up from germline, CDR1 is SGHAT and CDR2 is FQDESV (reference sequence). Trimming shortened V by 2 bases and J by 0 bases, and 11 bases separated the two germline ends. CDR3 nucleotide sequence: TGTGCCAGCAGCTTATACCGAACGAGCTCCTACGAGCAGTACTTC. Protein sequence: CASSLYRTSSYEQYF.

CDR3 residues: CASSEQGAGVEGYTF. CDR3 DNA sequence: TGTGCCAGCAGTGAACAAGGTGCGGGGGTTGAGGGCTACACCTTC. The J gene is TRBJ1-2, the V gene TRBV6-1; possibly TRBD1 for D (5 bases). CDR1 is MNHNS, CDR2 SASEGT, per germline. The V end lost 2 bases, the J end lost 8 bases, and 18 bases lay between the germline ends. This CDR3 is built from 15 residues.

This sequence joins TRBV4-1 and TRBJ1-1; D not certain. V was trimmed by 4 bases and J by 0 bases, leaving 12 bases between them. The germline CDR1 and CDR2 sequences are MGHRA and YSYEKL. The CDR3 has 15 amino acids. CDR3 DNA sequence: TGCGCCAGCAGCCCCAAAAGGCAGGTGAACACTGAAGCTTTCTTT. Protein: CASSPKRQVNTEAFF.

The J gene is TRBJ2-7, the V gene TRBV9; D call uncertain. CDR3 length: 14 residues. V was trimmed by 4 bases and J by 3 bases, leaving 14 bases between them. Per germline, CDR1 SGDLS and CDR2 YYNGEE. In DNA form, the CDR3 reads TGTGCCAGCAGCCCTGACCCTATCAACTACGAGCAGTACTTC. Protein product: CASSPDPINYEQYF.

Concerning this clone itself: Germline and junction disagree at one end, which may indicate a read error. The chain couples TRBV7-7 to TRBJ2-5; TRBD1 matches 10 bases. CDR1 is SSHAT, CDR2 FNYEAQ, per germline (reference sequence). The CDR3 contains 16 residues. The CDR3 DNA follows: TGTGCTAGCAGCCAAGGGACAGGGGCCACTCAAGAGACCCAGTACTTC. Translation: CASSQGTGATQETQYF.

The gene calls are TRBV25-1 and TRBJ2-3; possibly TRBD2 for D (7 bases). The CDR3 runs 14 residues. V was clipped by 8 bases and J by 1 base, with 13 bases between them. Germline V gene lookup returns CDR1 MGHDK and CDR2 SYGVNS. CDR3 protein: CASGIGGGTDTQYF. The CDR3 DNA is TGTGCCAGCGGCATAGGGGGGGGCACAGATACGCAGTATTTT.

This clone was observed a few times. The chain is built from TRBV11-1 and TRBJ2-6; D ambiguous. Trimming stripped 1 base from V and 2 bases from J, with 6 bases between. CDR3 length equals 15 residues. Germline CDR1 reads SGHAT; CDR2 reads FQDESV (reference sequence). The CDR3 here is CASSLGRAGANVLTF. In DNA form, the CDR3 reads TGTGCCAGCAGCTTAGGTCGGGCTGGGGCCAACGTCCTGACTTTC.

This rearrangement joins TRBV6-1 to TRBJ2-1; no reliable D call. Germline V CDR1 and CDR2: MNHNS, SASEGT. This CDR3 is built from 14 residues. V lost 3 bases, J lost 3 bases, and 9 bases lay in between. The CDR3 bases are TGTGCCAGCAGTGACCAGCCGGTCTACAATGAGCAGTTCTTC. Amino acid sequence: CASSDQPVYNEQFF.

The rearrangement joins TRBV4-2 to TRBJ1-4; D unresolved. In germline, CDR1 is LGHNA, CDR2 YNFKEQ. Trimming removed 1 base at V and 4 bases at J, with 10 bases between. The CDR3 spans 15 residues. The CDR3: CASSQGGRLNEKLFF. CDR3 nucleotide sequence: TGTGCCAGCAGCCAAGGCGGGCGGCTTAATGAAAAACTGTTTTTT.

The chain has TRBV5-1 and TRBJ1-3; no reliable D call. V was shortened by 1 base and J by 0 bases, with 5 bases between the two germline ends. Germline values: CDR1 SGHRS, CDR2 YFSETQ. This CDR3 contains 14 residues. DNA for the CDR3: TGCGCCAGCAGCTTGACTTTCTCTGGAAACACCATATATTTT. Amino acids: CASSLTFSGNTIYF.

CDR3 DNA: TGTGCCACCAGCAGAGATAAGGGCAGCAATGAGCAGTTCTTC. As protein: CATSRDKGSNEQFF. This chain uses TRBV15 with TRBJ2-1; D is uncertain. The CDR3 runs 14 residues. Trimming pared 0 bases from V and 6 bases from J, leaving 9 bases between. Looked up from germline, CDR1 is LNHNV and CDR2 is YYDKDF (reference sequence).

This chain's CDR3 is CASRWDRGSYEQYF. Here the CDR3 DNA reads TGTGCCAGCAGATGGGACAGGGGCTCCTACGAGCAGTACTTC. The chain has TRBV6-5 and TRBJ2-7; 10 bases are a match to TRBD1. Germline V gene sequence: CDR1 MNHEY, CDR2 SVGAGI. V was pared by 6 bases and J by 0 bases, with 2 bases of the junction left unmatched. The CDR3 is made up of 14 amino acids.

The rearrangement joins TRBV15 to TRBJ2-1; D gene unclear. The CDR3 sequence is 17 residues long. The germline gives CDR1 LNHNV, CDR2 YYDKDF (reference sequence). V lost 0 bases and J lost 5, with 17 bases in between. In DNA form, the CDR3 reads TGTGCCACCAGCAGAGAGGCTGGCGGAGCACGAAACAATGAGCAGTTCTTC. Translation gives CATSREAGGARNNEQFF.

Judged by abundance, this clone is medium-sized. V is TRBV10-1 and J is TRBJ2-1, with a possible D match to TRBD2 (6 bases). The CDR3 length is 17 residues. From germline, CDR1 is WNHNN and CDR2 SYGVQD (reference sequence). The ends were cut back, 0 bases at V and 4 bases at J, with 16 bases in the middle. CDR3 DNA sequence: TGCGCCAGCAGTGAGTCTCGAATGAGCGGGTTGTACAATGAGCAGTTCTTC. This encodes CASSESRMSGLYNEQFF.

CDR3 DNA sequence: TGCAGTGCTAGTCGGTCAGCCTATGGCTACACCTTC. Its translation is CSASRSAYGYTF. The J gene is TRBJ1-2, the V gene TRBV20-1; D gene unclear. CDR3 length equals 12 residues. Trimming shortened V by 3 bases and J by 4 bases, and 9 bases separated the two germline ends. Germline CDR1 reads DFQATT; CDR2 reads SNEGSKA (reference sequence).

This clone was counted a few times. The chain couples TRBV7-3 to TRBJ2-1; the D gene is possibly TRBD1 (6 bases). The CDR3 runs 17 residues. Germline-derived CDR1 and CDR2 are SGHTA and FQGTGA. Trimming left V 5 bases short and J 0 bases short, with 17 bases between. The DNA for the CDR3 is TGTGCCAGCAGCCGTACAGGAGACAGGAGCTCCTACAATGAGCAGTTCTTC. Protein: CASSRTGDRSSYNEQFF.

V is TRBV4-3 and J is TRBJ1-2, with D hard to call. Trimming took off 1 base at V and 5 bases at J, with 14 bases between the two ends. The CDR3 contains 15 residues. Germline V gene sequence: CDR1 LGHNA, CDR2 YSLEER. CDR3 sequence reads: CASSQGGQRQYGYTF. The CDR3 DNA reads as TGCGCCAGCAGCCAAGGAGGGCAGCGGCAATATGGCTACACCTTC.

This chain connects TRBV2 to TRBJ2-3, with D unclear. The CDR3 loop spans 14 amino acids. V lost 2 bases, J lost 8 bases, and 14 bases lay in between. CDR1 SNHLY and CDR2 FYNNEI come from the germline V gene. The CDR3 coding sequence is TGTGCCAGCAGTGAAAACGGCCCTGGCGGTACGCAGTATTTT. It yields the protein CASSENGPGGTQYF.

Many counts were recorded for this clone. This chain's CDR3 is CASTIGRNSGNTIYF. The CDR3 nucleotides are TGTGCCAGCACCATAGGGAGGAACTCTGGAAACACCATATATTTT. The chain is built from TRBV7-9 and TRBJ1-3; no clear D gene. The germline V gene has CDR1 SEHNR and CDR2 FQNEAQ (reference sequence). This CDR3 is 15 amino acids long. Trimming cost V 7 bases and J 0 bases, with 13 bases left between them.

CDR3 sequence: CASSLVAGAYEQYF. The CDR3 DNA reads as TGCGCCAGCAGCTTGGTAGCGGGAGCCTACGAGCAGTACTTC. This chain joins TRBV5-1 and TRBJ2-7; 9 positions match TRBD2. The germline gives CDR1 SGHRS, CDR2 YFSETQ. V lost 0 bases to trimming and J lost 2 bases; unmatched junction nucleotides: 0. The CDR3 is made up of 14 amino acids.

The chain carries TRBV5-4 and TRBJ2-7; D perhaps matches TRBD1 (6 bases). Trimming took 4 bases from V and 5 from J, leaving 16 bases between them. Germline V gene sequence: CDR1 SGHNT, CDR2 YYREEE (reference sequence). The CDR3 length is 14 residues. CDR3 nucleotide sequence: TGTGCCAGCAGCCCAGGGGCCCGACTCCACGAGCAGTACTTC. Translation gives CASSPGARLHEQYF.

This chain joins TRBV5-1 and TRBJ2-7, with D perhaps TRBD2 (7 bases). CDR1 SGHRS and CDR2 YFSETQ come from the germline V gene. V shed 2 bases and J shed 2 bases, with 14 bases lying between them. CDR3 size: 15 residues. The CDR3 spells CASSFSGGPTYEQYF. CDR3 in DNA: TGCGCCAGCAGCTTTTCGGGGGGCCCGACCTACGAGCAGTACTTC.

The chain joins TRBV7-9 to TRBJ1-1; no clear D. The CDR3 loop spans 13 amino acids. Trimming shortened V by 1 base and J by 5 bases, and 8 bases separated the two germline ends. Germline CDR1 and CDR2: SEHNR and FQNEAQ (reference sequence). Here the CDR3 reads CASSLGYRTEAFF. The CDR3 DNA reads as TGTGCCAGCAGCTTAGGATACCGGACTGAAGCTTTCTTT.

This chain links TRBV10-3 with TRBJ2-1; D not certain. CDR3 size: 13 residues. Per the germline V gene, CDR1 is ENHRY and CDR2 is SYGVKD. V lost 0 bases to trimming and J lost 6 bases, with 6 bases between them. The CDR3 region has the DNA TGTGCCATCAGTGAGTCCCTCGCCAATGAGCAGTTCTTC. This translates into CAISESLANEQFF.

The J gene is TRBJ2-2, the V gene TRBV12-3 or TRBV12-4; unclear D gene. V was trimmed by 5 bases and J by 4 bases, leaving 8 bases between them. The CDR3 contains 13 residues. The CDR3 is CASSPDGTGELFF. The DNA for the CDR3 is TGTGCCAGCAGTCCGGACGGCACCGGGGAGCTGTTTTTT.

J is TRBJ2-5 and V is TRBV7-3; no clear D. V was shortened by 0 bases and J by 3 bases, with 5 bases between the two germline ends. This CDR3 comprises 13 residues. CDR1 SGHTA and CDR2 FQGTGA come from the germline V gene. The CDR3 spells CASSLTREETQYF. In DNA, the CDR3 is TGTGCCAGCAGCTTAACACGGGAAGAGACCCAGTACTTC.